This entry lists 25 T cell receptor beta chains sequenced from one sample in a study of cytomegalovirus exposure and HLA in healthy donors. Primers included in the PCR were 60 Vbeta and 13 Jbeta primers. Generated by immunoSEQ multiplex PCR, the TCRdb table keeps only in-frame clones and is missing some. The sample consists of 150,000 or so clones, approximately 80% of them appearing once. The sequencing input was PBMCs. The receptors were sampled from a woman aged 18 to 35 in good health and CMV-seronegative.

The gene calls are TRBV6-1 and TRBJ1-5; 7 nucleotides align to TRBD1. The length of the CDR3 is 15 residues. Trimming took 5 bases from V and 6 from J; bases not matched to a gene: 10. Looked up from germline, CDR1 is MNHNS and CDR2 is SASEGT. The CDR3 loop reads CASSLSGGSFQPQHF. CDR3 DNA sequence: TGTGCCAGCAGTCTTTCAGGGGGTTCGTTTCAGCCCCAGCATTTT.

The V call is TRBV27, the J call TRBJ2-1; 7 nucleotides line up with TRBD2. Germline V gives CDR1 MNHEY, CDR2 SMNVEV (reference sequence). V lost 2 bases and J lost 10; bases outside the gene matches: 11. CDR3 length equals 15 residues. For the CDR3, the DNA is TGTGCCAGCAGTTTAGACGACCGACTAGCTGGAGAGCAGTTCTTC. The encoded protein is CASSLDDRLAGEQFF.

This clone was seen a handful of times. The chain carries TRBV6-6 and TRBJ2-2; D is unresolved. This CDR3 contains 12 residues. V was cut by 6 bases and J by 8 bases, with 10 bases left in between. Germline loops: CDR1 MNHNY, CDR2 SVGAGI (reference sequence). CDR3 sequence reads: CASSPGSGELFF. CDR3 in DNA: TGTGCCAGCAGCCCAGGTAGTGGGGAGCTGTTTTTT.

The chain joins TRBV6-6 to TRBJ2-5; tentative D call: TRBD1 (8 bases). Germline CDR1 MNHNY, CDR2 SVGAGI (reference sequence). Trimming pared 7 bases from V and 1 base from J, leaving 16 bases between. The CDR3 is 15 residues long. The CDR3: CASIPQGGGQETQYF. DNA for the CDR3: TGTGCCAGCATTCCACAGGGGGGGGGCCAAGAGACCCAGTACTTC.

V usage is TRBV5-4 and J usage is TRBJ1-1; D is uncertain. This CDR3 is 13 amino acids long. Trimming cost V 4 bases and J 6 bases, with 13 bases left between them. Germline V CDR1 and CDR2: SGHNT, YYREEE (reference sequence). The CDR3 protein is CASSVLNEAEAFF. DNA of the CDR3: TGTGCCAGCAGCGTGCTTAACGAGGCTGAAGCTTTCTTT.

Note on this clone: One end of the junction is discordant with germline, which a read error may explain. The genes are TRBV18 and TRBJ2-2; 7 bases are a match to TRBD2. Germline CDR1 and CDR2: KGHSH and LQKENI. The CDR3 totals 16 residues. The CDR3 DNA follows: TGTGTCAGCTCCAAAAGGGGTGCTAGCGGCACCGGGGAGCTGTTTTTT. It translates to CVSSKRGASGTGELFF. Combining the CDR3 with reference TRBV18 and TRBJ2-2 gives the whole variable domain NAGVMQNPRHLVRRRGQEARLRCSPMKGHSHVYWYRQLPEEGLKFMVYLQKENIIDESGMPKERFSAEFPKEGPSILRIQQVVRGDSAAYFCVSSKRGASGTGELFFGEGSRLTVL.

V and J are TRBV2 and TRBJ2-2; perhaps TRBD1 as D (5 bases). There are 14 residues in the CDR3. V lost 7 bases to trimming and J lost 7 bases, with 16 bases between them. Germline loops: CDR1 SNHLY, CDR2 FYNNEI. Written as DNA, the CDR3 is TGTGCCAGCAATCAGGGCAACACTATCGGGGAGCTGTTTTTT. Translation: CASNQGNTIGELFF.

The CDR3 nucleotides are TGTGCCAGCAGCTTAGGCACTGGCTACGAGCAGTACTTC. Amino acids: CASSLGTGYEQYF. This chain joins TRBV11-2 and TRBJ2-7, with D unclear. CDR1 is SGHAT, CDR2 FQNNGV, per germline. V dropped 1 base and J dropped 3 bases, with 7 bases sitting between them. The length of the CDR3 is 13 residues.

This chain uses TRBV12-5 with TRBJ2-5; 7 bases map to TRBD2. This CDR3 contains 16 residues. CDR1 LGHNT and CDR2 FRNRAP come from the germline V gene. The trim removed 1 base at V and 5 bases at J, leaving 10 bases unmatched. CDR3 sequence reads: CASGLAGLADGETQYF. The DNA of the CDR3 is TGTGCTAGTGGTTTGGCGGGGCTAGCGGACGGCGAGACCCAGTACTTC.

This chain links TRBV28 with TRBJ1-2; D not resolved. Germline V CDR1 and CDR2: MDHEN, SYDVKM. Trimming left V 2 bases short and J 3 bases short, with 7 bases between. The CDR3 is made up of 13 amino acids. This CDR3 reads CASSLQVDYGYTF. The CDR3 nucleotides are TGTGCCAGCAGTTTACAGGTAGACTATGGCTACACCTTC.

The chain has TRBV5-1 and TRBJ2-3; no clear D gene. Germline V CDR1 and CDR2: SGHRS, YFSETQ. Trimming shortened V by 2 bases and J by 3 bases, and 13 bases separated the two germline ends. The CDR3 contains 15 residues. Here the CDR3 DNA reads TGCGCCAGCAGCTTCCAATCTGCGAGGACAGATACGCAGTATTTT. The encoded protein is CASSFQSARTDTQYF.

The V gene is TRBV28, the J gene TRBJ2-5; possible D gene TRBD2, 5 bases. This CDR3 is built from 16 residues. Deletions cut 7 bases from V and 2 bases from J, with 20 bases between. Germline lookup yields CDR1 MDHEN and CDR2 SYDVKM. The CDR3 coding sequence is TGTGCCAGCACCCGACCCCAAATAGCGAGTCAAGAGACCCAGTACTTC. Its protein is CASTRPQIASQETQYF. Variable domain in full (rest from reference TRBV28 and TRBJ2-5): DVKVTQSSRYLVKRTGEKVFLECVQDMDHENMFWYRQDPGLGLRLIYFSYDVKMKEKGDIPEGYSVSREKKERFSLILESASTNQTSMYLCASTRPQIASQETQYFGPGTRLLVL.

This clone was seen a handful of times. This rearrangement joins TRBV10-2 to TRBJ1-1; D is ambiguous. The V and J ends lost 2 bases and 7 bases respectively, with 23 bases between them. The CDR3 has 17 amino acids. From germline, CDR1 is WSHSY and CDR2 SAAADI. DNA for the CDR3: TGCGCCAGCAGTGAGCTTTTCGCTGGTCGGTTACAGTATGAAGCTTTCTTT. Translating gives CASSELFAGRLQYEAFF.

The V call is TRBV2, the J call TRBJ1-5; tentatively, D is TRBD1 (5 bases). V was clipped by 3 bases and J by 15 bases, with 12 bases between them. This CDR3 region has 11 residues. CDR1 is SNHLY, CDR2 FYNNEI, per germline. CDR3 sequence (DNA): TGTGCCAGCAGTGATGGACAAATATTGCATTTT. It yields the protein CASSDGQILHF.

This chain uses TRBV4-2 with TRBJ2-5; 10 bases match TRBD2. J lost 2 bases, V lost 1 base, and 10 bases had no gene match. CDR1 is LGHNA, CDR2 YNFKEQ, per germline. This CDR3 is 18 amino acids long. The chain's CDR3 is CASSQGQPGLARQETQYF. DNA of the CDR3: TGTGCCAGCAGCCAAGGACAACCGGGACTAGCGAGACAAGAGACCCAGTACTTC.

This chain uses TRBV5-6 with TRBJ2-1; D call uncertain. This CDR3 comprises 16 residues. Germline V gene sequence: CDR1 SGHDT, CDR2 YYEEEE. V was shortened by 0 bases and J by 2 bases, with 12 bases between the two germline ends. The CDR3 region is CASSLVSNLAYNEQFF. CDR3 bases: TGTGCCAGCAGCTTGGTATCTAACCTGGCCTACAATGAGCAGTTCTTC. The variable domain in full, with the rest retrieved from reference TRBV5-6 and TRBJ2-1, is DAGVTQSPTHLIKTRGQQVTLRCSPKSGHDTVSWYQQALGQGPQFIFQYYEEEERQRGNFPDRFSGHQFPNYSSELNVNALLLGDSALYLCASSLVSNLAYNEQFFGPGTRLTVL.

This chain joins TRBV15 and TRBJ1-2; perhaps TRBD1 as D (5 bases). The V gene's germline CDR1 is LNHNV and CDR2 YYDKDF (reference sequence). With 3 bases removed from V and 1 base from J, the gap between germline ends came to 12 bases. This CDR3 contains 15 residues. The CDR3 region has the DNA TGTGCCACCAGCAGGCTTATAGGGGTTAACTATGGCTACACCTTC. Its translation is CATSRLIGVNYGYTF.

This chain links TRBV28 with TRBJ2-7; 9 nucleotides agree with TRBD2. The ends lost 4 bases at V and 0 bases at J; junction bases unmatched: 4. The length of the CDR3 is 15 residues. CDR1 and CDR2 (germline): MDHEN, SYDVKM. In DNA, the CDR3 is TGTGCCAGCAGTTATACTAGCGGGTTCTCCTACGAGCAGTACTTC. Its protein is CASSYTSGFSYEQYF.

This clone was counted only a few times. The CDR3 DNA is TGTGCCAGCAGTTTCCCCCTAACTAGCGGGAGGATTATTGGTATTGATGAGCAGTTCTTC. This encodes CASSFPLTSGRIIGIDEQFF. The chain couples TRBV27 to TRBJ2-1; 12 nucleotides align to TRBD2. Germline CDR1 is MNHEY and CDR2 is SMNVEV (reference sequence). V lost 3 bases to trimming and J lost 8 bases; unmatched junction nucleotides: 20. There are 20 residues in the CDR3.

This clone was recorded a few times. This sequence joins TRBV2 and TRBJ2-7; possible D gene TRBD1, 5 bases. CDR1 SNHLY and CDR2 FYNNEI come from the germline V gene. The CDR3 spans 13 residues. Trimming took 6 bases from V and 1 from J, leaving 10 bases between them. CDR3 in DNA: TGTGCCAGCAGCCTACAGGTTTCCTACGAGCAGTACTTC. Its translation: CASSLQVSYEQYF.

The chain couples TRBV2 to TRBJ2-1, with D perhaps TRBD1 (7 bases). V lost 5 bases and J 7 bases, leaving 12 bases between the germline ends. There are 13 residues in the CDR3. The germline V gene encodes CDR1 SNHLY and CDR2 FYNNEI. For the CDR3, the DNA is TGTGCCAGCAGTACACAGGGGAGGAATGAGCAGTTCTTC. Its translation: CASSTQGRNEQFF.

The chain carries TRBV6-5 and TRBJ1-2; a weak D match, TRBD1 (5 bases). V lost 0 bases to trimming and J lost 4 bases, with 9 bases between them. Germline CDR1 is MNHEY and CDR2 is SVGAGI. The CDR3 extends over 14 amino acids. Here the CDR3 reads CASSYSTQAYGYTF. CDR3 nucleotides: TGTGCCAGCAGTTACTCGACACAGGCCTATGGCTACACCTTC.

The gene calls are TRBV13 and TRBJ1-3; D perhaps matches TRBD1 (5 bases). The CDR3 is 16 amino acids. Between the trimmed V and J ends, which lost 1 base and 2 bases, there was a span of 12 bases. Germline V CDR1 and CDR2: PRHDT, FYEKMQ (reference sequence). This CDR3 reads CASSLEQAVTGNTIYF. CDR3 nucleotides: TGTGCCAGCAGCTTAGAACAGGCCGTAACTGGAAACACCATATATTTT.

This clone showed up just once. This chain uses TRBV5-1 with TRBJ2-5; D is unresolved. V was shortened by 2 bases and J by 2 bases, with 10 bases between the two germline ends. From germline, CDR1 is SGHRS and CDR2 YFSETQ. The CDR3 covers 14 residues. The CDR3, as DNA: TGCGCCAGCAGCTTTTCGACAAATCAAGAGACCCAGTACTTC. This gives the protein CASSFSTNQETQYF. The full variable domain, rest sourced from reference TRBV5-1 and TRBJ2-5, is KAGVTQTPRYLIKTRGQQVTLSCSPISGHRSVSWYQQTPGQGLQFLFEYFSETQRNKGNFPGRFSGRQFSNSRSEMNVSTLELGDSALYLCASSFSTNQETQYFGPGTRLLVL.

This chain connects TRBV5-1 to TRBJ2-1; TRBD1 matches 9 bases. Germline values: CDR1 SGHRS, CDR2 YFSETQ. The CDR3 loop spans 15 amino acids. Losses at the gene ends were 4 bases for V and 7 bases for J; bases not matched to a gene: 9. CDR3 residues: CASSKTGTGLNEQFF. CDR3 DNA sequence: TGCGCCAGCAGCAAGACTGGGACAGGGCTGAATGAGCAGTTCTTC.